This T cell receptor (beta chain) stems from a study of sequential checkpoint blockade in melanoma. Overall study context: Randomization was 1:1 between first-line nivolumab→ipilimumab and ipilimumab→nivolumab.

The CDR3 is 17 amino acids. V lost 3 bases, J lost 5 bases, and 14 bases stayed unmatched. Germline CDR1 reads KGHSH; CDR2 reads LQKENI. Only a few counts were recorded for this clone. Measured with immunoSEQ multiplex PCR; TCRdb has only the in-frame clones, and not every one. The sample has under 20,000 clones, approximately 73% seen once. Treatment indicated: randomized to nivolumab then ipilimumab (arm A) or the reverse (arm B). Patients had received no earlier DNA-damaging chemotherapy. Live CD3+CD8+ CD19− CD56− cells were sorted from PBMCs. The chain employs TRBV18 and TRBJ1-1; 8 nucleotides match TRBD1. This specimen was CD8+ T cells sorted from blood (inferred from file names), taken from a patient given nivolumab and ipilimumab in sequence. The TCR comes from a human donor with melanoma. The CDR3 nucleotides read TGTGCCAGCTCACCGGGACAGGAAGTTAACCCCTTGACTGAAGCTTTCTTT. Translation: CASSPGQEVNPLTEAFF.